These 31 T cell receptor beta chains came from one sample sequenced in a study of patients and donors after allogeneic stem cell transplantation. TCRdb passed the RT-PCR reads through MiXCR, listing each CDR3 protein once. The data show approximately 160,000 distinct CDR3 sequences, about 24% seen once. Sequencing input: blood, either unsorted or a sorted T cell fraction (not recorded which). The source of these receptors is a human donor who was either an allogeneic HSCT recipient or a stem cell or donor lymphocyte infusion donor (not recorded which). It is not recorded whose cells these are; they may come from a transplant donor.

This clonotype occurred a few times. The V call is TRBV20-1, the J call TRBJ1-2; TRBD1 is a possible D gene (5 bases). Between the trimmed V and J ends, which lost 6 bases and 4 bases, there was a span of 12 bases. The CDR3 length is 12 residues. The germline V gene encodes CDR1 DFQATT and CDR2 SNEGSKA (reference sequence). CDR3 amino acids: CSAQDRIYGYTF. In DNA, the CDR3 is TGCAGTGCCCAAGACAGAATCTATGGCTACACCTTC.

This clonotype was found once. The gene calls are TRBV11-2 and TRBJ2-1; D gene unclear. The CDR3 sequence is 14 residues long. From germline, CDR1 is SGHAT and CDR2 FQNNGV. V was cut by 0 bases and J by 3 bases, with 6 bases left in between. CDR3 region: CASSLDSLYNEQFF. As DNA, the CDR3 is TGTGCCAGCAGCTTAGACTCCCTCTACAATGAGCAGTTCTTC.

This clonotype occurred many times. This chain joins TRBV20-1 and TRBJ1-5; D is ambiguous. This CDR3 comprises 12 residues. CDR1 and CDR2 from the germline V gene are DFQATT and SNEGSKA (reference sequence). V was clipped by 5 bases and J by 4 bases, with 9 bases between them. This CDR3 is CSARGLNQPQHF. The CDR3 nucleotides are TGCAGTGCTCGTGGCCTGAATCAGCCCCAGCATTTT.

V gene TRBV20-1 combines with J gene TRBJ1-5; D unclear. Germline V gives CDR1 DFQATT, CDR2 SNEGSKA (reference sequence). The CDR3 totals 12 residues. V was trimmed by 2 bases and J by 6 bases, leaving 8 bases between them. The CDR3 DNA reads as TGCAGTGCTAGAAGTCAAAGTCAGCCCCAGCATTTT. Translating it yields CSARSQSQPQHF.

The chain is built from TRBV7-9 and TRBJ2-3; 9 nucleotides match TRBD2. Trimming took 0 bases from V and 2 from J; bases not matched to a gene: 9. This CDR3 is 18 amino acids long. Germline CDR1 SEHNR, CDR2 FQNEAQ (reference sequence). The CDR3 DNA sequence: TGTGCCAGCAGCTTAGCGGCGCGGCGGGGGGGACCCACAGATACGCAGTATTTT. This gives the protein CASSLAARRGGPTDTQYF.

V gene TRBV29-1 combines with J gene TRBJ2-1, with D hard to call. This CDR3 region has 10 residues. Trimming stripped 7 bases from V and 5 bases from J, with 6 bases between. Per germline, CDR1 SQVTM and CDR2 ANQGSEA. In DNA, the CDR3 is TGCAGCGCGGGCGACAATGAGCAGTTCTTC. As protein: CSAGDNEQFF.

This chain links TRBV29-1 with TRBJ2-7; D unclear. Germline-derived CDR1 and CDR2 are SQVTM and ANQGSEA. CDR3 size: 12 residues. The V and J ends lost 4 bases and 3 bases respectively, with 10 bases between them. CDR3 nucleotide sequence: TGCAGCGTTGTTGTTGGCAGCTACGAGCAGTACTTC. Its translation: CSVVVGSYEQYF.

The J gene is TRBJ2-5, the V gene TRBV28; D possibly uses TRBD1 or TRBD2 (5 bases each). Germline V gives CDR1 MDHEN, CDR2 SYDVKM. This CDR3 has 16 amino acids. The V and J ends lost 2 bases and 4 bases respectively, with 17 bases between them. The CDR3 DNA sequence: TGTGCCAGCAGTTTAGGGGGACGGACCTTGGGAGAGACCCAGTACTTC. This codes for CASSLGGRTLGETQYF.

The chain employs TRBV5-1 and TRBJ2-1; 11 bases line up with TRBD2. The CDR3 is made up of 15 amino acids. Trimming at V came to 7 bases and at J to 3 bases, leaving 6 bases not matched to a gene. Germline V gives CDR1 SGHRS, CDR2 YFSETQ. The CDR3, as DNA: TGCGCCAGCGGTCTAGCGGGGGGCGGCTACAATGAGCAGTTCTTC. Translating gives CASGLAGGGYNEQFF.

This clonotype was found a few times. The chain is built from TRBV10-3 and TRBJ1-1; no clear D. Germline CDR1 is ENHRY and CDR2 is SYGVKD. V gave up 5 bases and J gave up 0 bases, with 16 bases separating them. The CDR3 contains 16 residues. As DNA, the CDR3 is TGTGCCATCAGTACCCCCCCCGGGTCCGTGAACACTGAAGCTTTCTTT. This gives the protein CAISTPPGSVNTEAFF.

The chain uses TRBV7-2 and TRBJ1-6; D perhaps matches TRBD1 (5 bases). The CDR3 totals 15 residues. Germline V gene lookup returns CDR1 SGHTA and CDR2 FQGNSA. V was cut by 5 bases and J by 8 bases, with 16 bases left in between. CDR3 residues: CASSPGHRGDSPLHF. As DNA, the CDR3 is TGTGCCAGCAGCCCGGGGCACCGGGGGGATTCACCCCTCCACTTT.

As DNA, the CDR3 is TGTGCCAGCAGCTCGAGGACAGTTTCAACTAATGAAAAACTGTTTTTT. This gives the protein CASSSRTVSTNEKLFF. The chain recombines TRBV28 with TRBJ1-4; TRBD1 might be the D (6 bases). Trimming stripped 6 bases from V and 0 bases from J, with 14 bases between. This CDR3 contains 16 residues. Germline V CDR1 and CDR2: MDHEN, SYDVKM.

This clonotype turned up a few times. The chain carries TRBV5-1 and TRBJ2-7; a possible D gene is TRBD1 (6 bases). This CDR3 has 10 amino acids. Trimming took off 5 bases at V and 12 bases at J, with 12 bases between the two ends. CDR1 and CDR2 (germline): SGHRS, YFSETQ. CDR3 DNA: TGCGCCAGCAGTTTGCCGGACAGGTACTTC. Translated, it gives CASSLPDRYF. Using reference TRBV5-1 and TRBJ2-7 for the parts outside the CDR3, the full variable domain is KAGVTQTPRYLIKTRGQQVTLSCSPISGHRSVSWYQQTPGQGLQFLFEYFSETQRNKGNFPGRFSGRQFSNSRSEMNVSTLELGDSALYLCASSLPDRYFGPGTRLTVT.

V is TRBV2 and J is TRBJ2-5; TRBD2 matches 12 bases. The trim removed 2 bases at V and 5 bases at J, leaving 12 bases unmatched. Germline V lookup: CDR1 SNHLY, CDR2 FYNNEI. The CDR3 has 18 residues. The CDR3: CASSEILAGGIGVETQYF. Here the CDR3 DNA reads TGTGCCAGCAGTGAAATACTAGCGGGAGGTATCGGTGTTGAGACCCAGTACTTC.

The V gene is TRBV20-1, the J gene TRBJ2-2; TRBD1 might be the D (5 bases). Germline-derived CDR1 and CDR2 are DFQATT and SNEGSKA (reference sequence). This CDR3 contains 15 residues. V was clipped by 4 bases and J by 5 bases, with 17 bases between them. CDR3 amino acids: CSATQGPDLTGELFF. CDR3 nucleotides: TGCAGTGCTACGCAGGGTCCCGATCTTACCGGGGAGCTGTTTTTT.

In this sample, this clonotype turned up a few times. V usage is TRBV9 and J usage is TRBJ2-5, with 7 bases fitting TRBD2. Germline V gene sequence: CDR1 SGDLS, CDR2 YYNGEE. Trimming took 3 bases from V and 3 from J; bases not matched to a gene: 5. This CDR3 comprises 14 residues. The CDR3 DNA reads TGTGCCAGCAGCGCCCGGGACTACAAAGAGACCCAGTACTTC. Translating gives CASSARDYKETQYF.

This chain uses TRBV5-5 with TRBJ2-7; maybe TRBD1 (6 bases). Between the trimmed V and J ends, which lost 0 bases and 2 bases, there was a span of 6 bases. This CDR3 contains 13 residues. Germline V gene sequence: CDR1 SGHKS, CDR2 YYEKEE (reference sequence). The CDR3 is CASSLGDTYEQYF. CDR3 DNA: TGTGCCAGCAGCTTGGGGGACACCTACGAGCAGTACTTC.

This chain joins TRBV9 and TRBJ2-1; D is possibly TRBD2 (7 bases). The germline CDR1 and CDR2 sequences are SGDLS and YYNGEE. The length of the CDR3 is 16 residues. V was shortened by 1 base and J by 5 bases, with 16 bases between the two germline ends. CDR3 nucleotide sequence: TGTGCCAGCAGCGTACTCGGCGGGGGCGCAAACAATGAGCAGTTCTTC. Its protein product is CASSVLGGGANNEQFF. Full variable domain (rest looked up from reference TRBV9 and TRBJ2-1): DSGVTQTPKHLITATGQRVTLRCSPRSGDLSVYWYQQSLDQGLQFLIQYYNGEERAKGNILERFSAQQFPDLHSELNLSSLELGDSALYFCASSVLGGGANNEQFFGPGTRLTVL.

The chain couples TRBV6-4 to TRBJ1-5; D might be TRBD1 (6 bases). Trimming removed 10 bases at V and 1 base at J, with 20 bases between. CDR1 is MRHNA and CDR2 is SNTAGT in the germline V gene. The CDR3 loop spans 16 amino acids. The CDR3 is CATGQGVQGSNQPQHF. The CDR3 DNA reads TGTGCCACCGGACAAGGGGTACAGGGAAGCAATCAGCCCCAGCATTTT.

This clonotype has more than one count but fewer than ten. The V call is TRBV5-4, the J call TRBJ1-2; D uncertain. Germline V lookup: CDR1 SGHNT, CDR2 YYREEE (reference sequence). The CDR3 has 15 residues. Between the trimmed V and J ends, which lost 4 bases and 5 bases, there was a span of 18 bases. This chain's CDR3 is CASSTLGAGAYGYTF. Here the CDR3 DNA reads TGTGCCAGCAGCACCCTGGGCGCCGGCGCATATGGCTACACCTTC.

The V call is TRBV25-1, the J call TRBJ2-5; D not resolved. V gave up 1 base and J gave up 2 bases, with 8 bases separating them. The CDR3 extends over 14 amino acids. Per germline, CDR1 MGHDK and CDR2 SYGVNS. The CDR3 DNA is TGTGCCAGCAGTGAATCGGTGGCGCAAGAGACCCAGTACTTC. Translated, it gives CASSESVAQETQYF.

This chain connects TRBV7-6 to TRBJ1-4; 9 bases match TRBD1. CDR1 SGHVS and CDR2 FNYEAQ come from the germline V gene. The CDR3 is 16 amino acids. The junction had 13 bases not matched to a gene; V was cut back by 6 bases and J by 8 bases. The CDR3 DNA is TGTGCCAGCAGTTACAAACCGGGACAGGGTTTGGAAAAACTGTTTTTT. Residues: CASSYKPGQGLEKLFF.

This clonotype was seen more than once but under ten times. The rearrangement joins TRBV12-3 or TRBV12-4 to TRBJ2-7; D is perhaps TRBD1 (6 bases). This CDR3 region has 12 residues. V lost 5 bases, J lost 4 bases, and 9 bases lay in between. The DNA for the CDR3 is TGTGCCAGCAGTGGACAGAGATACGAGCAGTACTTC. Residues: CASSGQRYEQYF.

The CDR3 sequence is CSARVGTGPLYNEQFF. The CDR3 coding sequence is TGCAGTGCTAGAGTCGGGACAGGGCCCCTTTACAATGAGCAGTTCTTC. This rearrangement joins TRBV20-1 to TRBJ2-1, with 9 bases identical to TRBD1. This CDR3 has 16 residues. Germline CDR1 is DFQATT and CDR2 is SNEGSKA (reference sequence). The V gene end was trimmed by 1 base and the J gene end by 4 bases; junction bases not matched to a gene: 8.

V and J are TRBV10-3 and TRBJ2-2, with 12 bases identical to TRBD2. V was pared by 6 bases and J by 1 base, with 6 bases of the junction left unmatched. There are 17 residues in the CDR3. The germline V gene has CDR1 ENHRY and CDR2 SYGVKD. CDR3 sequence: CAISAGTSGLNTGELFF. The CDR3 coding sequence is TGTGCCATCAGCGCCGGGACTAGCGGGCTGAACACCGGGGAGCTGTTTTTT.

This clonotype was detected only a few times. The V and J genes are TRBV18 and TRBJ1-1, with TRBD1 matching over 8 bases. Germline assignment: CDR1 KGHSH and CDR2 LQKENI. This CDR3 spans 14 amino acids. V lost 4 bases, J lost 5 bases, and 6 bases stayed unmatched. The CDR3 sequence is CASSRWDRMTEAFF. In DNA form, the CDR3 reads TGTGCCAGCTCACGCTGGGACAGGATGACTGAAGCTTTCTTT.

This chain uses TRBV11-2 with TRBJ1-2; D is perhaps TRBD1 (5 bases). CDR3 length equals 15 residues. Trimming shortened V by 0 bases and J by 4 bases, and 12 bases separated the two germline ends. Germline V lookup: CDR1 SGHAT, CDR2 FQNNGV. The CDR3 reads CASSLEGTGGYGYTF. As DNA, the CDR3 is TGTGCCAGCAGCTTAGAGGGCACAGGAGGCTATGGCTACACCTTC. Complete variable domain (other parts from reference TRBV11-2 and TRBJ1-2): EAGVAQSPRYKIIEKRQSVAFWCNPISGHATLYWYQQILGQGPKLLIQFQNNGVVDDSQLPKDRFSAERLKGVDSTLKIQPAKLEDSAVYLCASSLEGTGGYGYTFGSGTRLTVV.

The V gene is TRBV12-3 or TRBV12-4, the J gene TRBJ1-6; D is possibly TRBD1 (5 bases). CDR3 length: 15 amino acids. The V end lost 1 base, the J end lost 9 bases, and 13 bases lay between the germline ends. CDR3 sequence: CASSLGTWIGSPLHF. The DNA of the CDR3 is TGTGCCAGCAGTTTAGGGACATGGATCGGTTCACCCCTCCACTTT.

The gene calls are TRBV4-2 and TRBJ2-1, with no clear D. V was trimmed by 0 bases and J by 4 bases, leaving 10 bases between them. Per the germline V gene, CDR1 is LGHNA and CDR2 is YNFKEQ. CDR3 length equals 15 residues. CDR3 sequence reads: CASSQDLQAYNEQFF. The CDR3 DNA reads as TGTGCCAGCAGCCAAGATCTTCAGGCTTACAATGAGCAGTTCTTC.

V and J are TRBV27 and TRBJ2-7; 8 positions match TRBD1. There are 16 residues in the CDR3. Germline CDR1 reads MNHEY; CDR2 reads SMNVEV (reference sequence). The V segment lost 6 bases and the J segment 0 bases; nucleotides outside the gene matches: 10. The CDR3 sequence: CASSRKGQASSYEQYF. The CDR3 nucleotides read TGTGCCAGCAGCCGTAAGGGACAGGCAAGCTCCTACGAGCAGTACTTC.

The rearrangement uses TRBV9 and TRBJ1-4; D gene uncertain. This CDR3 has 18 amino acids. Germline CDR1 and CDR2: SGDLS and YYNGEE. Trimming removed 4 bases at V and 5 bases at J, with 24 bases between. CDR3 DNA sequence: TGTGCCAGCAGCCCGCGCCCGGTTAGGGCGACTTCAAATGAAAAACTGTTTTTT. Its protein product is CASSPRPVRATSNEKLFF.